Sequencing of this T cell receptor beta chain was carried out in a study of shared clonotypes between healthy human individuals (dated by TCRdb to 2018 to 2020). General notes on the study: Three men and a couple of women, aged 18 to 49 years, made up the cohort. Between about 0.8 and 9.5 billion PBMCs per donor were obtained by leukapheresis. Per donor, three plates each were used for CD4 naive and CD4 memory, two for CD8 naive, and one for CD8 memory. To estimate repertoire size and how much clonotypes are shared between individuals, the study performed deep sequencing of blood TCR repertoires from a few healthy adults. Different laboratories and diverse techniques were used to prepare libraries and sequence TCR repertoires, to increase sequencing depth and limit assay-specific biases.

With regard to this clone: Its antigen target is currently unknown. No clone much larger than this one lies a single base away; base qualities are absent.

Using the deep immunoSEQ assay, TCR CDR3 regions were amplified from genomic DNA by multiplex PCR. For each cell subset, the extracted genomic DNA was distributed evenly across all wells of several immunoSEQ 96-well plates, and each plate served as one replicate. Each replicate PCR for sorted subsets received about 180 ng genomic DNA, equal to tens of thousands of T cell genomes. The purified libraries were quantified using a Qubit 3.0 fluorometer, sized with a Bioanalyzer 2100, and then quantified again using the KAPA Library Quantification kit. Each immunoSEQ 96-well plate was sequenced on its own single-read 150-cycle Illumina NextSeq 550 flow cell. As for how the authors treated the data: Because the immunoSEQ output held only junctional sequences and lacked quality scores, the filtering could not match the filtering applied to full-length reads. Sequences were annotated with PyIR, a Python wrapper for IgBLAST v1.9, using IMGT germline references to assign V/J genes and CDR3. Any read was removed if the V/J assignment was weak (E-value above 1e-6), the CDR3 was missing, or the read contained stop codons, out-of-frame junctions, or ambiguous translated residues. V3J clonotypes were defined as sequences sharing the same inferred V gene, J gene, and CDR3 amino acid sequence. Percentage overlap between repertoires was computed as shared unique clonotypes divided by the size of the smaller repertoire. RTK rarefaction, the Chao1 estimator, and Recon v2.1 estimates of unobserved clonotypes were used to assess repertoire richness. Generation probabilities were computed with OLGA for all TCRbeta clonotypes obtained by the gDNA method from several donors. The table was pulled from immuneACCESS by TCRdb, which kept in-frame rearrangements only. Such tables lose some clones; where checked, under half of the loss comes from unresolved V genes, and the rest has no known cause. V, J and clone size derive from that table, while D and trimming were established from the DNA sequence. Across this sample there are a few million clones, with approximately 90% seen only once. Clones ranked in the top ten supply around 0.38% of the sample.

Broad study findings and their caveats: Compared with non-shared clonotypes, clonotypes shared by all four sorted-subset donors had higher generation probabilities. The genetic and exposure-history diversity represented was limited by the small number of donors. Incomplete sequencing was indicated by rarefaction of sorted-subset datasets, despite the large sequencing depth. Pairwise subsampling indicated that sequencing depth was expected to affect the degree of clonotype sharing among donors. Only blood was sampled, and tissue TCR repertoires likely differ from those in blood. Sharing across four donors was observed for approximately 5% of naive CD4, over 3% of naive CD8, over 2% of memory CD4, and 0.4% of memory CD8 clonotypes. Naive subsets generally had larger estimated clonotype richness than memory subsets did.

Donors were healthy HIV-negative adults with no recently reported acute infections or vaccinations. Only Caucasian adults living in Nashville, Tennessee, USA were represented among the donors. CD4+ T cells were enriched through magnetic negative selection, after which naive cells were positively selected on CD45RA and the remaining negative fraction served as the memory subset. Blood was obtained by leukapheresis, after which PBMCs were separated by Ficoll-Histopaque density gradient centrifugation and cryopreserved in liquid nitrogen vapor phase. Purity and quantity of every magnetically sorted T cell population were checked by analytical flow cytometry. Genomic DNA was isolated from every sorted fraction and measured by UV absorbance on a Nanodrop 2000c. The CDR3 runs 14 amino acids, cysteine and phenylalanine included. The entry retains the CDR3 DNA only, 42 bases that are in frame from base 1. CDR1 and CDR2, looked up from the germline V gene, are SGHRS and YFSETQ. At the junction V is shortened by 4 bases and J by 8 bases; bases outside the gene matches: 9.

This sequence originates from a man aged 18-30 years in good health. Some clones in this sample may be carry-over from other donors' samples. Sequenced: naive CD4+ T cells from PBMCs. The cell subset or site label, as the study defines it: CD45RA+ positively selected. This chain is built from TRBV5-1 and TRBJ1-2, with 9 middle bases fitting TRBD1. The sequence in DNA is TGCGCCAGCAGCAGAACCGGGACAGGGAGCGGCTACACCTTC. It specifies CASSRTGTGSGYTF.